Listed below are T cell receptor beta chains from one sample, sequenced in a study of post-analysis software for immune sequencing data. MiXCR, applied by TCRdb to the PCR reads, yields one record per CDR3 protein. The data hold roughly 870,000 distinct CDR3 sequences, with approximately 53% observed a single time. Sequenced: blood. The receptor set was obtained from a girl aged 10 to 17 with multiple sclerosis. Both conserved end residues are part of each CDR3. Each record gives: V gene, D gene, J gene, clone size, CDR3 DNA, CDR3 protein. The D gene is left open where the match is weak. Clone size, where shown, is once, few, many, or a class for clones that have expanded.

V gene: TRBV6-2/TRBV6-3; D gene: NA; J gene: TRBJ2-1; clone size: NA; CDR3 DNA: TGTGCCAGCTTACACAGGGCGGACGCATACAATGAGCAGTTCTTC; CDR3 protein: CASLHRADAYNEQFF
V gene: TRBV4-2; D gene: TRBD2; J gene: TRBJ2-7; clone size: NA; CDR3 DNA: TGTGCCAACAGCCCTCAACCAGGACTAGCGGGGTCCCTACGCGAGCAGTACTTC; CDR3 protein: CANSPQPGLAGSLREQYF
V gene: TRBV5-1; D gene: NA; J gene: TRBJ2-1; clone size: NA; CDR3 DNA: TGCGCCAGCAGCTTGACGGGCGTCAGGGGAACCATGGGTACCTACAATGAGCAGTTCTTC; CDR3 protein: CASSLTGVRGTMGTYNEQFF
V gene: TRBV7-2; D gene: NA; J gene: TRBJ2-7; clone size: NA; CDR3 DNA: TGTGCCAGCAGCTTAATGGGCCTAAGCTCCTACGAGCAGTACTTC; CDR3 protein: CASSLMGLSSYEQYF
V gene: TRBV4-2; D gene: NA; J gene: TRBJ2-1; clone size: NA; CDR3 DNA: TGTGCCAGCAGCCAAGCCCCAGGGGTTCGGCGTACCGTCGATGAGCAGTTCTTC; CDR3 protein: CASSQAPGVRRTVDEQFF
V gene: TRBV5-1; D gene: NA; J gene: TRBJ1-6; clone size: NA; CDR3 DNA: TGCGCCAGCAGCTTGGAAGACAGCTCCTATAATTCACCCCTCCACTTT; CDR3 protein: CASSLEDSSYNSPLHF
V gene: TRBV4-1; D gene: NA; J gene: TRBJ1-5; clone size: NA; CDR3 DNA: TGCGCCAGCAGCCAAGGCGTCCTGTTGGGGGGAGGCAATCAGCCCCAGCATTTT; CDR3 protein: CASSQGVLLGGGNQPQHF
V gene: TRBV27; D gene: NA; J gene: TRBJ1-2; clone size: NA; CDR3 DNA: TGTGCCAGCAGCCGCAAGGAGGCTAACTATGGCTACACCTTC; CDR3 protein: CASSRKEANYGYTF
V gene: TRBV29-1; D gene: NA; J gene: TRBJ1-2; clone size: NA; CDR3 DNA: TGCAACGTTGGTAAGGAGACCCTTCTACTTGACGGCTACACCTTC; CDR3 protein: CNVGKETLLLDGYTF
V gene: TRBV29-1; D gene: NA; J gene: TRBJ1-5; clone size: few; CDR3 DNA: TGCAGCGTTCAAAGTGGGGATCAGCCCCAGCATTTT; CDR3 protein: CSVQSGDQPQHF
V gene: TRBV5-1; D gene: NA; J gene: TRBJ2-1; clone size: few; CDR3 DNA: TGCGCCAGCAGCGTAGAGAGGGTAGGGCCAGGTAGTGAGCAGTTCTTC; CDR3 protein: CASSVERVGPGSEQFF
V gene: TRBV5-1; D gene: TRBD2; J gene: TRBJ2-1; clone size: NA; CDR3 DNA: TGCGCCAGCAGCCCGTCCGAAGCGGGAGTCTACAATGAGCAGTTCTTC; CDR3 protein: CASSPSEAGVYNEQFF
V gene: TRBV18; D gene: NA; J gene: TRBJ2-1; clone size: NA; CDR3 DNA: TGTGCCAGCTCACCGACCACATCGACAGAACCTTCCTACAATGAGCAGTTCTTC; CDR3 protein: CASSPTTSTEPSYNEQFF
V gene: TRBV29-1; D gene: NA; J gene: TRBJ2-7; clone size: few; CDR3 DNA: TGCAGCGTCCCGGCCGGCGGGCCGAGCTACGAGCAGTACTTC; CDR3 protein: CSVPAGGPSYEQYF
V gene: TRBV10-3; D gene: TRBD1; J gene: TRBJ1-2; clone size: NA; CDR3 DNA: TGTGCCATCAGTAAGGACAGGGAGGGAGGCTACACCTTC; CDR3 protein: CAISKDREGGYTF
V gene: TRBV5-1; D gene: TRBD1; J gene: TRBJ1-1; clone size: once; CDR3 DNA: TGCGCCAGCAGCTTCTCTTGGGGACAGGGGGAAACTGAAGCTTTCTTT; CDR3 protein: CASSFSWGQGETEAFF
V gene: TRBV20-1; D gene: NA; J gene: TRBJ1-2; clone size: few; CDR3 DNA: TGCAGTGCCCCCGACATGACCTATGGCTACACCTTC; CDR3 protein: CSAPDMTYGYTF
V gene: TRBV20-1; D gene: NA; J gene: TRBJ1-2; clone size: NA; CDR3 DNA: TGCAGTGCTAGAGGGTCCTATGGCTACACCTTC; CDR3 protein: CSARGSYGYTF
V gene: TRBV6-1; D gene: NA; J gene: TRBJ2-1; clone size: once; CDR3 DNA: TGTGCCAGCAGTCAAAACCAAGGGGTCTACAATGAGCAGTTCTTC; CDR3 protein: CASSQNQGVYNEQFF
V gene: TRBV7-2; D gene: TRBD1; J gene: TRBJ1-4; clone size: few; CDR3 DNA: TGTGCCAGCAACCCTGGACAGGGGAGGCCGGGCGAAAAACTGTTTTTT; CDR3 protein: CASNPGQGRPGEKLFF
V gene: TRBV4-2; D gene: TRBD2; J gene: TRBJ2-3; clone size: few; CDR3 DNA: TGTGCCAGCAGCCAAGATCCCCCCGGACTAGCGGCGTCGCGGGATACGCAGTATTTT; CDR3 protein: CASSQDPPGLAASRDTQYF
V gene: TRBV24-1; D gene: TRBD1; J gene: TRBJ2-5; clone size: NA; CDR3 DNA: TGTGCCACCAGTGATCCCGCCGGGACAGGGGGAGAGACCCAGTACTTC; CDR3 protein: CATSDPAGTGGETQYF
V gene: TRBV20-1; D gene: TRBD2; J gene: TRBJ2-1; clone size: few; CDR3 DNA: TGCAGTGCTAGAGCTAGCGGGGGGGAGCAGTTCTTC; CDR3 protein: CSARASGGEQFF
V gene: TRBV7-2; D gene: NA; J gene: TRBJ2-1; clone size: NA; CDR3 DNA: TGTGCCAGCAGCTTAATCGCCCATGAGCAGTTCTTC; CDR3 protein: CASSLIAHEQFF
V gene: TRBV7-3; D gene: NA; J gene: TRBJ1-3; clone size: NA; CDR3 DNA: TGTGCCAGCAGCTTAACGGATGGAAACACCATATATTTT; CDR3 protein: CASSLTDGNTIYF
V gene: TRBV5-1; D gene: NA; J gene: TRBJ2-6; clone size: few; CDR3 DNA: TGCGCCAGCAGCTTGGGATTAGCGAAACCCTCCCTGTCGGCTGGGGCCAACGTCCTGACTTTC; CDR3 protein: CASSLGLAKPSLSAGANVLTF
V gene: TRBV6-5; D gene: NA; J gene: TRBJ2-3; clone size: once; CDR3 DNA: TGTGCCAGCAGTTACACCGAACCGGGACTCGCAGATACGCAGTATTTT; CDR3 protein: CASSYTEPGLADTQYF
V gene: TRBV7-6; D gene: TRBD2; J gene: TRBJ2-5; clone size: NA; CDR3 DNA: TGTGCCAGCAGCCGGACTAGCGGGAGGGCTTTCCAAGAGACCCAGTACTTC; CDR3 protein: CASSRTSGRAFQETQYF
V gene: TRBV6-5; D gene: NA; J gene: TRBJ2-4; clone size: NA; CDR3 DNA: TGTGCCAGCAGTCCCTCCTTTGCGGTAGCCAAAAACATTCAGTACTTC; CDR3 protein: CASSPSFAVAKNIQYF
V gene: TRBV10-3; D gene: NA; J gene: TRBJ2-7; clone size: few; CDR3 DNA: TGTGCCGTCGCCCCGCTAGATTTCCCCTACGAGCAGTACTTC; CDR3 protein: CAVAPLDFPYEQYF
V gene: TRBV29-1; D gene: NA; J gene: TRBJ1-2; clone size: NA; CDR3 DNA: TGCAGCGTTGTACAGGGTCTTTCCGATGGCTACACCTTC; CDR3 protein: CSVVQGLSDGYTF
V gene: TRBV9; D gene: TRBD1; J gene: TRBJ2-7; clone size: NA; CDR3 DNA: TGTGCCAGCAGCCCCACCCCCGACAGGGTTTGGTACGAGCAGTACTTC; CDR3 protein: CASSPTPDRVWYEQYF
V gene: TRBV20-1; D gene: TRBD1; J gene: TRBJ2-7; clone size: few; CDR3 DNA: TGCAGTGCTCAGGGACAGTCCTACGAGCAGTACTTC; CDR3 protein: CSAQGQSYEQYF
V gene: TRBV12-3/TRBV12-4; D gene: TRBD1; J gene: TRBJ2-7; clone size: NA; CDR3 DNA: TGTGCCAGCAGTCCTTACCGACAGGGCCGGATCTACGAGCAGTACTTC; CDR3 protein: CASSPYRQGRIYEQYF
V gene: TRBV20-1; D gene: NA; J gene: TRBJ1-5; clone size: NA; CDR3 DNA: TGCAGTGGGGTGGTTGGCGGACAGCCCCAGCATTTT; CDR3 protein: CSGVVGGQPQHF
V gene: TRBV30; D gene: NA; J gene: TRBJ2-6; clone size: NA; CDR3 DNA: TGTGCCTGGAGTCGGCAGGCCGCAGGGGCCAACGTCCTGACTTTC; CDR3 protein: CAWSRQAAGANVLTF
V gene: TRBV20-1; D gene: NA; J gene: TRBJ2-7; clone size: few; CDR3 DNA: TGCAGTGCCCCCTTGATGGGGTACGAGCAGTACTTC; CDR3 protein: CSAPLMGYEQYF
V gene: TRBV6-5; D gene: NA; J gene: TRBJ1-5; clone size: NA; CDR3 DNA: TGTGCCAGCAGTTACAGCGGGACTCCTCGGAACCAGCCCCAGCATTTT; CDR3 protein: CASSYSGTPRNQPQHF
V gene: TRBV5-1; D gene: NA; J gene: TRBJ2-1; clone size: NA; CDR3 DNA: TGCGCCAGCAGCGGGGAGGGACAGTTTTACAATGAGCAGTTCTTT; CDR3 protein: CASSGEGQFYNEQFF
V gene: TRBV25-1; D gene: NA; J gene: TRBJ1-4; clone size: NA; CDR3 DNA: TGTGCCAGCAGGCGAGAAAAACTGTTTTTT; CDR3 protein: CASRREKLFF
V gene: TRBV7-8; D gene: NA; J gene: TRBJ2-1; clone size: NA; CDR3 DNA: TGTGCCAGCAGCTTAGACCGGATTTGGTTCTTC; CDR3 protein: CASSLDRIWFF
V gene: TRBV20-1; D gene: TRBD2; J gene: TRBJ2-5; clone size: NA; CDR3 DNA: TGCAGTGCTAGGGGCGGGACTAGCGGGGGAATTCGACAGGAGACCCAGTACTTC; CDR3 protein: CSARGGTSGGIRQETQYF
V gene: TRBV5-1; D gene: TRBD1; J gene: TRBJ1-4; clone size: NA; CDR3 DNA: TGCGCCAGCAGCTTGGAACAGGGGACTAATGAAAAACTGTTTTTT; CDR3 protein: CASSLEQGTNEKLFF
V gene: TRBV12-3/TRBV12-4; D gene: TRBD2; J gene: TRBJ2-1; clone size: NA; CDR3 DNA: TGTGCCAGCAGTGCGACTAGCGGGGGTTTGGATGAGCAGTTCTTC; CDR3 protein: CASSATSGGLDEQFF
V gene: TRBV11-2; D gene: TRBD2; J gene: TRBJ2-7; clone size: NA; CDR3 DNA: TGTGCCAGCAGCGCCGGGACTAAGGTCGAGCAGTACTTC; CDR3 protein: CASSAGTKVEQYF
V gene: TRBV5-1; D gene: NA; J gene: TRBJ1-2; clone size: NA; CDR3 DNA: TGCGCCAGCAGCTCAGACAGTTACAGCTATGGCTACACCTTC; CDR3 protein: CASSSDSYSYGYTF
V gene: TRBV28; D gene: NA; J gene: TRBJ2-7; clone size: few; CDR3 DNA: TGTGCCAGCAGCCCCGGGTCCTACTCAACTCTCTCCTACGAGCAGTACTTC; CDR3 protein: CASSPGSYSTLSYEQYF
V gene: TRBV6-5; D gene: NA; J gene: TRBJ2-3; clone size: NA; CDR3 DNA: TGTGCCAGCAGTTACTCGCCCAAGCAGGCAGATACGCAGTATTTT; CDR3 protein: CASSYSPKQADTQYF
V gene: TRBV29-1; D gene: TRBD1; J gene: TRBJ2-7; clone size: few; CDR3 DNA: TGCAGCGTCGCTGGGGGGGGACAGGGTTACGAGCAGTACTTC; CDR3 protein: CSVAGGGQGYEQYF
V gene: TRBV20-1; D gene: TRBD1; J gene: TRBJ2-7; clone size: NA; CDR3 DNA: TGCAGCGCGAGAGGGGGCGACGAGCAGTACTTC; CDR3 protein: CSARGGDEQYF